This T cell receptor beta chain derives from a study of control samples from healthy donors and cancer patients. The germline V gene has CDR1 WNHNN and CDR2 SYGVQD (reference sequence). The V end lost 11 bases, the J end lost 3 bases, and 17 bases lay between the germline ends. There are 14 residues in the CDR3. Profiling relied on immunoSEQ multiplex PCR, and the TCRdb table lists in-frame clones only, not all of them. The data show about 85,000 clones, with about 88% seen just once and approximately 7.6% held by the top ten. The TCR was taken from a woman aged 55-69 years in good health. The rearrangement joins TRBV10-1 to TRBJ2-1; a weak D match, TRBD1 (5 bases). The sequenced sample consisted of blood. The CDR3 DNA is TGCGCCGGACCTGTGGGGCCCTACTACAATGAGCAGTTCTTC. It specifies CAGPVGPYYNEQFF.